This T cell receptor (beta chain) originates from a study of blood T cells in healthy people across ages. Looking at the study overall: Per two T cells, about one barcoded beta molecule was captured through template switching.

On this clonotype itself: Its target is unknown.

Notes on the study in general: Per million T cells, TCR beta diversity dropped about linearly as age rose. It was the long-lived donors that had more naive CD4+ cells and higher diversity than aged donors.

V was shortened by 2 bases and J by 1 base, with 13 bases between the two germline ends. CDR1 MNHNY and CDR2 SVGAGI come from the germline V gene (reference sequence). The CDR3 is made up of 16 amino acids. The second PCR ran about 7 to 12 cycles with a sample-barcoded 5' primer and J-beta primers. TCRdb analysed the 5' RACE reads with MiXCR anew, one entry per CDR3 protein. The data hold some 1.4 million distinct CDR3 sequences, with approximately 42% observed a single time. At least 6 million PBMCs were isolated per sample. The source is a woman between 18 and 30 years old in good health. The V gene is TRBV6-6, the J gene TRBJ2-3; D unresolved. Sequenced material: blood. The CDR3 region is CASSYERSRRTDTQYF. CDR3 nucleotide sequence: TGTGCCAGCAGTTACGAGAGGTCCCGACGCACAGATACGCAGTATTTT.